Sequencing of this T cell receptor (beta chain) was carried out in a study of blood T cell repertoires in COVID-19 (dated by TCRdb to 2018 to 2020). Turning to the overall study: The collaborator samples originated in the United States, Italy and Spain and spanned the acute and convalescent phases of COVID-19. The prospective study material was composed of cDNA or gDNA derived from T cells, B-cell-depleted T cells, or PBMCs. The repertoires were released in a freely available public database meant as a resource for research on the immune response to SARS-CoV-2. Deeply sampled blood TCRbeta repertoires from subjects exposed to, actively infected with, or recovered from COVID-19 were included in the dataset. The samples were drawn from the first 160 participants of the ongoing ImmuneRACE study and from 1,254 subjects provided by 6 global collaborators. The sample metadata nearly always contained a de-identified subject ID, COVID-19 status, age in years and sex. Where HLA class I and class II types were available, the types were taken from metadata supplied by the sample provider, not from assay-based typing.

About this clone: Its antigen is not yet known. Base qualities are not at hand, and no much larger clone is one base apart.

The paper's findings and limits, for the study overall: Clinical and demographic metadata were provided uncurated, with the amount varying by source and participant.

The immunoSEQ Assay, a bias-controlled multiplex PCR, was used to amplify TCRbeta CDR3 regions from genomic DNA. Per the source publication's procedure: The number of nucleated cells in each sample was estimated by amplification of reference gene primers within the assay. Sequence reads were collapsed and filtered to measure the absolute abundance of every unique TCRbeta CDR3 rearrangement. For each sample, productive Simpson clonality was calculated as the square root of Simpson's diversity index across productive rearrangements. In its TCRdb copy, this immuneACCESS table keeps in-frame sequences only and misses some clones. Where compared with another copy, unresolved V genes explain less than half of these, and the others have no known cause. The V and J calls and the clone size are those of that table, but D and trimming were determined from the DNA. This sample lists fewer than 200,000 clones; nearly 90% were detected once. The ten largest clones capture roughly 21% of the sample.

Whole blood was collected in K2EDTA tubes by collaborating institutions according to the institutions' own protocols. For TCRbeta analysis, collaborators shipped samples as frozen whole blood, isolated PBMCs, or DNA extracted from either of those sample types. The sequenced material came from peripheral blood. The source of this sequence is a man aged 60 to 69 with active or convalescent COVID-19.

CDR3 sequence: CASSLAGGWTQYF. The DNA reads TGTGCCAGCAGCTTGGCTGGAGGATGGACCCAGTACTTC. Rearrangement joined TRBV5-6 to TRBJ2-5; TRBD2 is possibly the D segment (5 matching bases). The CDR3 measures 13 amino acids from cysteine to phenylalanine. The sequence is cut down to CDR3 DNA, 39 bases in frame from base 1. CDR1 and CDR2 were assigned from the germline V gene as SGHDT and YYEEEE. At the junction V is shortened by 0 bases and J by 7 bases, with 10 bases in between.